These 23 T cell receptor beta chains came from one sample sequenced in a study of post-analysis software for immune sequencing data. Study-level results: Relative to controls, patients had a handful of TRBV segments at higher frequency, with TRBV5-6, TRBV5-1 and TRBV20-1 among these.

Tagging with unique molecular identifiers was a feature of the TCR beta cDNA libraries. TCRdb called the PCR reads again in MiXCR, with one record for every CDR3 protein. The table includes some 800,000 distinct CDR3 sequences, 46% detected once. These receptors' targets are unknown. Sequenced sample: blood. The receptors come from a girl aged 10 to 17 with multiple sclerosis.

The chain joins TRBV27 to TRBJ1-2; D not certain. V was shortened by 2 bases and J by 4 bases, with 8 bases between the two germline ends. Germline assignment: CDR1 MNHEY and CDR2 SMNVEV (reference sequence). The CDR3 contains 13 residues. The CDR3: CASSLGRLYGYTF. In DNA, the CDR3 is TGTGCCAGCAGTTTAGGGCGGCTCTATGGCTACACCTTC.

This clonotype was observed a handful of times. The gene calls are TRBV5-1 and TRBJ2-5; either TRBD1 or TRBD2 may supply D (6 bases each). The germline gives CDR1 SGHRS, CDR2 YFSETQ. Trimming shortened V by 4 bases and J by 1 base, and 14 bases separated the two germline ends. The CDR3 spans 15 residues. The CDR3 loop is CASSNAGGGQETQYF. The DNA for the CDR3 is TGCGCCAGCAGCAACGCCGGGGGCGGCCAAGAGACCCAGTACTTC.

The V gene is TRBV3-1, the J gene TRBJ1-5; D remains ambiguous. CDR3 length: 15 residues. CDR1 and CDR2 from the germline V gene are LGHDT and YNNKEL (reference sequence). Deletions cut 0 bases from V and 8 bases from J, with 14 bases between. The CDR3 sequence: CASSQEIGHPEPQHF. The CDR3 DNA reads TGTGCCAGCAGCCAAGAAATAGGCCATCCCGAGCCCCAGCATTTT.

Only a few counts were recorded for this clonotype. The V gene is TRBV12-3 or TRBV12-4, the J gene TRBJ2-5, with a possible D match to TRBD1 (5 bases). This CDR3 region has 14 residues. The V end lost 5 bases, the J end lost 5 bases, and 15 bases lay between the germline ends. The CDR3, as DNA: TGTGCCAGCAGTCCCAGGGCTTCTACGGAGACCCAGTACTTC. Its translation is CASSPRASTETQYF.

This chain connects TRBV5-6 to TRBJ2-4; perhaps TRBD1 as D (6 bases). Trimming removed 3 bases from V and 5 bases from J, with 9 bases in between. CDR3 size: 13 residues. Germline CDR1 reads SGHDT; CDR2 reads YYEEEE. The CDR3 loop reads CASSSAGENIQYF. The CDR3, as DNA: TGTGCCAGCAGCTCGGCAGGGGAAAACATTCAGTACTTC.

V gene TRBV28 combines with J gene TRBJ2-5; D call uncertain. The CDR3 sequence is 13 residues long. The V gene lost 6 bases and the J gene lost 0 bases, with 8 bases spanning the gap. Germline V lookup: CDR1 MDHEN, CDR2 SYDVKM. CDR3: CASSQNNQETQYF. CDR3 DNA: TGTGCCAGCAGCCAGAATAACCAAGAGACCCAGTACTTC.

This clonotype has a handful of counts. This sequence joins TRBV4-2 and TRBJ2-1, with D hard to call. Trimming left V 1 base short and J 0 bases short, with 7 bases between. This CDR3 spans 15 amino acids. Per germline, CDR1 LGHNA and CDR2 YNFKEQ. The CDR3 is CASSQAVNSYNEQFF. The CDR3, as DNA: TGTGCCAGCAGCCAAGCGGTAAACTCCTACAATGAGCAGTTCTTC.

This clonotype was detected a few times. The CDR3: CASSPGSGGDYGYTF. DNA for the CDR3: TGTGCCAGTAGTCCGGGGTCAGGGGGCGACTATGGCTACACCTTC. The chain uses TRBV19 and TRBJ1-2; 8 nucleotides line up with TRBD1. With 5 bases clipped from V and 3 bases from J, the junction kept 8 bases outside the gene matches. Per the germline V gene, CDR1 is LNHDA and CDR2 is SQIVND (reference sequence). The CDR3 runs 15 residues.

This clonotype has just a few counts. The DNA for the CDR3 is TGCAGCGTGAAGGGGGGCGGGGGTCAGCCCCAGCATTTT. This translates into CSVKGGGGQPQHF. The V and J genes are TRBV29-1 and TRBJ1-5; D is perhaps TRBD1 (6 bases). This CDR3 region has 13 residues. Looked up from germline, CDR1 is SQVTM and CDR2 is ANQGSEA. Trimming pared 6 bases from V and 6 bases from J, leaving 15 bases between.

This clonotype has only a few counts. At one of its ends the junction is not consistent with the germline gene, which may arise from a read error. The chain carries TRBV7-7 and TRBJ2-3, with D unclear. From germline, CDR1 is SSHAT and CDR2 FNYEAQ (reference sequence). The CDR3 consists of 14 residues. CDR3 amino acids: CASSLDSGADTQYF. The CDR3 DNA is TGTGCTAGCAGCTTGGATTCCGGCGCAGATACGCAGTATTTT. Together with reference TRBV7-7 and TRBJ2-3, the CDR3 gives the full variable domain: GAGVSQSPRYKVTKRGQDVTLRCDPISSHATLYWYQQALGQGPEFLTYFNYEAQPDKSGLPSDRFSAERPEGSISTLTIQRTEQRDSAMYRCASSLDSGADTQYFGPGTRLTVL.

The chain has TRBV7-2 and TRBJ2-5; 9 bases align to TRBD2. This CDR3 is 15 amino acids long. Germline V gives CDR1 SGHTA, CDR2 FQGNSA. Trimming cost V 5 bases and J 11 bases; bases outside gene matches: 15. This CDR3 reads CASSTSSGGRALQYF. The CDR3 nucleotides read TGTGCCAGCAGCACTAGCTCAGGCGGGAGGGCCTTGCAGTACTTC.

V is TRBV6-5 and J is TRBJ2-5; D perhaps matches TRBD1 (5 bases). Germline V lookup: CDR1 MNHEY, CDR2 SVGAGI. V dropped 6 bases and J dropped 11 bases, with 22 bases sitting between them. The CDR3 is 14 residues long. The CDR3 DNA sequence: TGTGCCAGCAGGAAAGGGGCAGTACCGGGTGAGCAGTACTTC. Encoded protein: CASRKGAVPGEQYF.

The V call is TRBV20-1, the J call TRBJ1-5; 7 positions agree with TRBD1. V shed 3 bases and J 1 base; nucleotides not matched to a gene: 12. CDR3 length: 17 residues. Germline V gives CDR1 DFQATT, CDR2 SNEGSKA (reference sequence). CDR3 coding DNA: TGCAGTGCTAGCCGCCCGCCCAGGGGGATAAGCAATCAGCCCCAGCATTTT. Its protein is CSASRPPRGISNQPQHF.

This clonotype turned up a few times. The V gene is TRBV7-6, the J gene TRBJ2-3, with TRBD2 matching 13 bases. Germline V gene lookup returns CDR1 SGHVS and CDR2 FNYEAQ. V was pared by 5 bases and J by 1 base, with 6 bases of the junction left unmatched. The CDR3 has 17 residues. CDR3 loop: CASSPGLAGEGTDTQYF. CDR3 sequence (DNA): TGTGCCAGCAGCCCCGGACTAGCGGGAGAAGGCACAGATACGCAGTATTTT. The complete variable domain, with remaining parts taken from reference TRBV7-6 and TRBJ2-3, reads GAGVSQSPRYKVTKRGQDVALRCDPISGHVSLYWYRQALGQGPEFLTYFNYEAQQDKSGLPNDRFSAERPEGSISTLTIQRTEQRDSAMYRCASSPGLAGEGTDTQYFGPGTRLTVL.

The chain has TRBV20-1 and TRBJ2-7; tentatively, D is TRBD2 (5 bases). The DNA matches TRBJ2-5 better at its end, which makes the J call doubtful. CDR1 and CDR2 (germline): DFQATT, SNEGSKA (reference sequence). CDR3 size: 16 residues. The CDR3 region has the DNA TGCAGTGCTAGAGATGCCCTACGGGGAAATGGAGAGACCCAGTACTTC. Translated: CSARDALRGNGETQYF.

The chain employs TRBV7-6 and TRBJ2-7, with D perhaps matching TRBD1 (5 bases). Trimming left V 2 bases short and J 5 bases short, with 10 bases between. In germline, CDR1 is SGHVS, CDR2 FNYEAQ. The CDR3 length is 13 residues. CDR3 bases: TGTGCCAGCAGCTTATCAGGGCGCGACGAGCAGTACTTC. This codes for CASSLSGRDEQYF.

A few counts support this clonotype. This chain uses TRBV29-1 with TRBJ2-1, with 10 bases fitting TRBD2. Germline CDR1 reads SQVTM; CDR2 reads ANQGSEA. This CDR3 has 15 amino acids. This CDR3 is CGSSGSYDTYNEQFF. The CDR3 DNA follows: TGCGGGTCTAGCGGGAGCTATGACACCTACAATGAGCAGTTCTTC.

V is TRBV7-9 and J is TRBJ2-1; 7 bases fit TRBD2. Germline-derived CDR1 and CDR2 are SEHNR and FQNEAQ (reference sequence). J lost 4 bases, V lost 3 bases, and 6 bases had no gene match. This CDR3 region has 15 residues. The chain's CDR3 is CASSLRELGYNEQFF. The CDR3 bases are TGTGCCAGCAGCTTGCGGGAGTTAGGGTACAATGAGCAGTTCTTC. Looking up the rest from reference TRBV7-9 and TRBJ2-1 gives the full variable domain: DTGVSQNPRHKITKRGQNVTFRCDPISEHNRLYWYRQTLGQGPEFLTYFQNEAQLEKSRLLSDRFSAERPKGSFSTLEIQRTEQGDSAMYLCASSLRELGYNEQFFGPGTRLTVL.

DNA for the CDR3: TGTGCCAGACGGGACAGGGCACCAGATACGCAGTATTTT. Its translation is CARRDRAPDTQYF. The V call is TRBV10-3, the J call TRBJ2-3, with TRBD1 matching over 9 bases. J gave up 4 bases and V 10 bases, and 6 bases lay outside the gene matches. Germline V CDR1 and CDR2: ENHRY, SYGVKD. This CDR3 spans 13 amino acids.

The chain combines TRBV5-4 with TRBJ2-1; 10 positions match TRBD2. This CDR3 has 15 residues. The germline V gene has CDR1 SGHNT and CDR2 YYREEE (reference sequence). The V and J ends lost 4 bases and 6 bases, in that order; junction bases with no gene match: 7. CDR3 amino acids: CASSEGASGSNEQFF. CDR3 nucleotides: TGTGCCAGCAGCGAGGGGGCTAGCGGGAGCAATGAGCAGTTCTTC.

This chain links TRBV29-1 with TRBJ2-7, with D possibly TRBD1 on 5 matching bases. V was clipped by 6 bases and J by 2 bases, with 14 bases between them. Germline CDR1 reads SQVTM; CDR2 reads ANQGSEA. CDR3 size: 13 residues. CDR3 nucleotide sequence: TGCAGCGTGAAGACAGTCCTCGCCTACGAGCAGTACTTC. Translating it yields CSVKTVLAYEQYF.

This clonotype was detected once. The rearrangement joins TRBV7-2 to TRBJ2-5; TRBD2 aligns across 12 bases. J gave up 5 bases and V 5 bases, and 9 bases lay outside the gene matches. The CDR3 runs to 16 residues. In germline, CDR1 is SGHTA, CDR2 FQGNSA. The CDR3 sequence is CASSPGLAGPGETQYF. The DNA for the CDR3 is TGTGCCAGCAGCCCTGGACTAGCGGGGCCCGGGGAGACCCAGTACTTC.

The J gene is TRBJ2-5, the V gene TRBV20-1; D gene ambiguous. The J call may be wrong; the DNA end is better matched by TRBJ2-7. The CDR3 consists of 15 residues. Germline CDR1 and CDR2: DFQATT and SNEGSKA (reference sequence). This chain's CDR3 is CSARVWRAETYEQYF. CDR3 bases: TGCAGTGCTAGAGTATGGCGCGCCGAGACCTACGAGCAGTACTTC.